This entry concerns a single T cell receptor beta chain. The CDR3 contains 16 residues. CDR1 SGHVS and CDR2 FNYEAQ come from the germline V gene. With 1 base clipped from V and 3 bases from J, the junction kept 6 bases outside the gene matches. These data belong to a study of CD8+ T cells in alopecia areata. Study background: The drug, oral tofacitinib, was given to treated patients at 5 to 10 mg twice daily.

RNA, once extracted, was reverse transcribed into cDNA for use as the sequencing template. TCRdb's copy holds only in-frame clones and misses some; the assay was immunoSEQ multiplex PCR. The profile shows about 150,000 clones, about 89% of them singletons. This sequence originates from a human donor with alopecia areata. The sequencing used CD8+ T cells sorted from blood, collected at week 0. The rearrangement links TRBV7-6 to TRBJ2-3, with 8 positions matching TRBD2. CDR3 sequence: CASSLDEGGRTDTQYF. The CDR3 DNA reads TGTGCCAGCAGCTTAGACGAAGGCGGGAGGACAGATACGCAGTATTTT.